Each of the 18 T cell receptor beta chains below was sequenced from the same sample in a study of beta chain features in type 1 diabetes. What was sequenced were expressed TCRB transcripts, since all of the isolated RNA had been reverse transcribed. Profiling relied on immunoSEQ multiplex PCR, and the TCRdb table lists in-frame clones only, not all of them. The sample has roughly 150,000 clones; roughly 63% are singletons. What these receptors recognize is not known. Study findings and constraints: TCRB CDR3 length was moderately but significantly reduced in all four CD4+ subsets of Type 1 diabetes patients.

Input material: naive CD4+ T cells from blood. These receptors came from a man aged 25 to 40 with type 1 diabetes.

This clone was found a few times. V is TRBV29-1 and J is TRBJ1-1; D unclear. Germline values: CDR1 SQVTM, CDR2 ANQGSEA. Trimming left V 4 bases short and J 0 bases short, with 12 bases between. The CDR3 is made up of 14 amino acids. CDR3 bases: TGCAGCGTTGTCGTTTTGCAGTTGAACACTGAAGCTTTCTTT. Translating it yields CSVVVLQLNTEAFF.

The rearrangement joins TRBV27 to TRBJ2-7; tentatively, D is TRBD1 (6 bases). The V end lost 6 bases, the J end lost 6 bases, and 12 bases lay between the germline ends. Germline assignment: CDR1 MNHEY and CDR2 SMNVEV (reference sequence). CDR3 length equals 12 residues. CDR3 sequence: CASSTTGLEQYF. The CDR3 DNA sequence: TGTGCCAGCAGCACTACAGGGCTCGAGCAGTACTTC.

The rearrangement joins TRBV14 to TRBJ1-6, with 7 nucleotides matching TRBD1. The CDR3 has 16 residues. In germline, CDR1 is SGHDN, CDR2 FVKESK. V was pared by 3 bases and J by 7 bases, with 9 bases of the junction left unmatched. The CDR3: CASSHSLRTGNSPLHF. The CDR3, as DNA: TGTGCCAGCAGCCACTCGTTACGGACAGGAAATTCACCCCTCCACTTT.

V gene TRBV7-9 combines with J gene TRBJ2-2; 7 bases align to TRBD1. CDR1 SEHNR and CDR2 FQNEAQ come from the germline V gene (reference sequence). The CDR3 covers 14 residues. V shed 4 bases and J 2 bases; nucleotides not matched to a gene: 1. CDR3 in DNA: TGTGCCAGCAGCTGGGACAGTAACACCGGGGAGCTGTTTTTT. As protein: CASSWDSNTGELFF.

The rearrangement joins TRBV7-2 to TRBJ2-6, with TRBD1 matching over 7 bases. Losses at the gene ends were 7 bases for V and 8 bases for J; bases not matched to a gene: 8. Germline V CDR1 and CDR2: SGHTA, FQGNSA. This CDR3 spans 14 amino acids. As DNA, the CDR3 is TGTGCCAGCACCCAACTACAGGGGCCCAACGTCCTGACTTTC. Translated: CASTQLQGPNVLTF.

This clone was found once. The chain employs TRBV29-1 and TRBJ1-2; D is unresolved. V was shortened by 7 bases and J by 0 bases, with 12 bases between the two germline ends. Per germline, CDR1 SQVTM and CDR2 ANQGSEA. This CDR3 is 13 amino acids long. As DNA, the CDR3 is TGCAGCGCTACGGACGATTCTAACTATGGCTACACCTTC. Translation gives CSATDDSNYGYTF.

Only a few counts were recorded for this clone. The rearrangement joins TRBV28 to TRBJ2-1; a weak D match, TRBD1 (5 bases). Deletions cut 6 bases from V and 7 bases from J, with 10 bases between. Germline-derived CDR1 and CDR2 are MDHEN and SYDVKM. The CDR3 is 12 residues long. Written as DNA, the CDR3 is TGTGCCAGCAGCGCATCAGGGAATGAGCAGTTCTTC. It encodes CASSASGNEQFF.

The V call is TRBV29-1, the J call TRBJ2-3; tentatively, D is TRBD1 or TRBD2 (5 bases each). Germline loops: CDR1 SQVTM, CDR2 ANQGSEA. This CDR3 comprises 13 residues. V was clipped by 4 bases and J by 4 bases, with 12 bases between them. The DNA for the CDR3 is TGCAGCGTTGGAAGGGGAGTCGCAGATACGCAGTATTTT. Translation gives CSVGRGVADTQYF.

This clone was counted once. V is TRBV29-1 and J is TRBJ1-4, with a tentative D call TRBD1 (5 bases). CDR3 length: 13 amino acids. Germline V gene data show CDR1 as SQVTM and CDR2 as ANQGSEA. V was clipped by 6 bases and J by 3 bases, with 11 bases between them. The CDR3 sequence: CSVDIRANEKLFF. CDR3 in DNA: TGCAGCGTGGACATAAGGGCTAATGAAAAACTGTTTTTT.

The chain carries TRBV7-9 and TRBJ2-7, with no clear D. V was cut by 4 bases and J by 0 bases, with 16 bases left in between. The CDR3 extends over 16 amino acids. The germline CDR1 and CDR2 sequences are SEHNR and FQNEAQ (reference sequence). CDR3 amino acids: CASSSRPLGSSYEQYF. CDR3 bases: TGTGCCAGCAGCTCGAGACCCCTCGGAAGCTCCTACGAGCAGTACTTC.

The chain uses TRBV29-1 and TRBJ2-7, with D perhaps TRBD1 or TRBD2 (6 bases each). CDR3 length: 13 amino acids. Germline V gene data show CDR1 as SQVTM and CDR2 as ANQGSEA. The germline V and J ends were trimmed by 6 bases and 4 bases, with 16 bases remaining between them. The CDR3 nucleotides read TGCAGCGTCTCCCGAGGAGGGGGATACGAGCAGTACTTC. It translates to CSVSRGGGYEQYF.

The chain links TRBV11-2 to TRBJ2-5, with no clear D. CDR3 length: 12 residues. Germline CDR1 is SGHAT and CDR2 is FQNNGV. Trimming took off 0 bases at V and 4 bases at J, with 3 bases between the two ends. CDR3 nucleotides: TGTGCCAGCAGCTTAGAGGGAGAGACCCAGTACTTC. Translated: CASSLEGETQYF.

The CDR3 is CASSQHLPQISPLHF. DNA of the CDR3: TGTGCCAGCAGCCAACACCTTCCCCAGATTTCACCCCTCCACTTT. This chain uses TRBV14 with TRBJ1-6, with no clear D. Germline V gene lookup returns CDR1 SGHDN and CDR2 FVKESK. The germline V and J ends were trimmed by 2 bases and 9 bases, with 14 bases remaining between them. The CDR3 sequence is 15 residues long.

V and J are TRBV28 and TRBJ2-7, with 7 nucleotides matching TRBD1. V lost 6 bases to trimming and J lost 3 bases; unmatched junction nucleotides: 2. Germline CDR1 and CDR2: MDHEN and SYDVKM. This CDR3 has 12 amino acids. CDR3 bases: TGTGCCAGCAGGTACAGGGGCTACGAGCAGTACTTC. Its protein is CASRYRGYEQYF.

The rearrangement joins TRBV4-3 to TRBJ2-3; D gene ambiguous. This CDR3 contains 16 residues. The V gene lost 6 bases and the J gene lost 0 bases, with 16 bases spanning the gap. The germline V gene encodes CDR1 LGHNA and CDR2 YSLEER. For the CDR3, the DNA is TGCGCCAGCAGTCAGTCTTGGCCAACTAGCACAGATACGCAGTATTTT. Translation gives CASSQSWPTSTDTQYF.

The chain uses TRBV25-1 and TRBJ1-4; D not resolved. V shed 6 bases and J shed 0 bases, with 11 bases lying between them. This CDR3 has 15 residues. Germline loops: CDR1 MGHDK, CDR2 SYGVNS. The CDR3 nucleotides are TGTGCCAGCAGCCGGTCACCAGCAACTAATGAAAAACTGTTTTTT. Its translation: CASSRSPATNEKLFF.

CDR3 DNA: TGTGCCAGCAGCTTATCGGGAATTGGGGCTGAAGCTTTCTTT. Its translation is CASSLSGIGAEAFF. V usage is TRBV7-9 and J usage is TRBJ1-1, with D hard to call. From germline, CDR1 is SEHNR and CDR2 FQNEAQ (reference sequence). Trimming shortened V by 2 bases and J by 6 bases, and 13 bases separated the two germline ends. The CDR3 consists of 14 residues.

This clone was seen a few times. The J gene is TRBJ2-5, the V gene TRBV29-1; D possibly corresponds to TRBD1 (5 bases). The CDR3 length is 14 residues. Germline values: CDR1 SQVTM, CDR2 ANQGSEA. V dropped 0 bases and J dropped 5 bases, with 13 bases sitting between them. CDR3 loop: CSVEDLRQGETQYF. The CDR3 coding sequence is TGCAGCGTTGAAGATCTTAGGCAGGGCGAGACCCAGTACTTC.